Each of the 32 T cell receptor beta chains below was sequenced from the same sample in a study of blood T cell repertoires in COVID-19. The protocol was immunoSEQ multiplex PCR, while the TCRdb copy is restricted to in-frame clones and leaves out a portion. The data show about 73,000 clones, roughly 80% seen once. Material: peripheral blood. These receptors all stem from a man in his 70s with COVID-19, enrolled during active disease.

The chain recombines TRBV28 with TRBJ2-7; 7 bases fit TRBD2. The CDR3 length is 14 residues. V trimming: 6 bases; J trimming: 3 bases; junction bases outside the gene matches: 8. The V gene's germline CDR1 is MDHEN and CDR2 SYDVKM. This CDR3 is CASSPLAAYYEQYF. The CDR3 coding sequence is TGTGCCAGCAGCCCCCTAGCGGCCTACTACGAGCAGTACTTC. Combining the CDR3 with reference TRBV28 and TRBJ2-7 gives the whole variable domain DVKVTQSSRYLVKRTGEKVFLECVQDMDHENMFWYRQDPGLGLRLIYFSYDVKMKEKGDIPEGYSVSREKKERFSLILESASTNQTSMYLCASSPLAAYYEQYFGPGTRLTVT.

V gene TRBV5-1 combines with J gene TRBJ1-6; D remains ambiguous. CDR3 length equals 16 residues. CDR1 is SGHRS and CDR2 is YFSETQ in the germline V gene. V was pared by 3 bases and J by 7 bases, with 17 bases between. This chain's CDR3 is CASSYQTGFGNSPLHF. DNA of the CDR3: TGCGCCAGCAGCTACCAGACGGGATTTGGGAATTCACCCCTCCACTTT.

The chain uses TRBV30 and TRBJ2-7, with 9 positions matching TRBD1. Germline V lookup: CDR1 GTSNPN, CDR2 SVGIG (reference sequence). There are 14 residues in the CDR3. V gave up 6 bases and J gave up 5 bases; unmatched junction bases: 11. The DNA of the CDR3 is TGTGCCTGCGGACCGACAGGGGGAATAGACGAGCAGTACTTC. As protein: CACGPTGGIDEQYF.

This chain joins TRBV5-1 and TRBJ1-1; 7 bases match TRBD1. The junction had 5 bases not matched to a gene; V was cut back by 6 bases and J by 3 bases. The CDR3 loop spans 13 amino acids. Germline V gives CDR1 SGHRS, CDR2 YFSETQ. The CDR3 DNA reads as TGCGCCAGCACCAGAACAGGGGACACTGAAGCTTTCTTT. It specifies CASTRTGDTEAFF.

The rearrangement links TRBV5-4 to TRBJ1-1; D gene ambiguous. Germline-derived CDR1 and CDR2 are SGHNT and YYREEE (reference sequence). The CDR3 spans 14 residues. The ends were cut back, 0 bases at V and 0 bases at J, with 6 bases in the middle. The CDR3 nucleotides are TGTGCCAGCAGCTTGGCGGGAATGAACACTGAAGCTTTCTTT. Encoded protein: CASSLAGMNTEAFF.

The rearrangement joins TRBV28 to TRBJ1-2; no clear D gene. The V end lost 4 bases, the J end lost 8 bases, and 11 bases lay between the germline ends. There are 12 residues in the CDR3. Germline CDR1 is MDHEN and CDR2 is SYDVKM. The CDR3 here is CASSSTGGGYTF. In DNA form, the CDR3 reads TGTGCCAGCAGTTCCACGGGAGGCGGCTACACCTTC.

The CDR3 DNA follows: TGTGCCAGTAGTTCCACGGGAGGAAACACCATATATTTT. Translating it yields CASSSTGGNTIYF. V is TRBV19 and J is TRBJ1-3; D gene unclear. V lost 5 bases to trimming and J lost 4 bases, with 9 bases between them. The CDR3 loop spans 13 amino acids. CDR1 and CDR2 from the germline V gene are LNHDA and SQIVND (reference sequence).

A word on this clone: Compared with germline, one end of the junction differs, possibly owing to a read error. The rearrangement links TRBV7-7 to TRBJ2-7; D gene uncertain. Germline V lookup: CDR1 SSHAT, CDR2 FNYEAQ (reference sequence). This CDR3 is 13 amino acids long. CDR3 loop: CASSLSESYEQYF. The CDR3 DNA is TGTGCTAGCAGCTTGTCCGAGTCCTACGAGCAGTACTTC.

The chain joins TRBV6-2 or TRBV6-3 to TRBJ1-1; TRBD1 might be the D (5 bases). The CDR3 runs 14 residues. CDR1 is MNHEY, CDR2 SVGEGT, per germline. Trimming cost V 2 bases and J 5 bases, with 12 bases left between them. The CDR3 DNA reads as TGTGCCAGCAGTTACCCCAGGGATGGGACTGAAGCTTTCTTT. Its translation is CASSYPRDGTEAFF.

The chain is built from TRBV27 and TRBJ1-1; 8 nucleotides line up with TRBD1. V was pared by 3 bases and J by 2 bases, with 8 bases of the junction left unmatched. Germline CDR1 is MNHEY and CDR2 is SMNVEV (reference sequence). The CDR3 consists of 16 residues. The CDR3 protein is CASSFLVGQANTEAFF. The CDR3 DNA reads TGTGCCAGCAGTTTTTTAGTGGGACAGGCTAACACTGAAGCTTTCTTT.

This chain connects TRBV9 to TRBJ2-6, with 7 bases fitting TRBD1. CDR1 is SGDLS and CDR2 is YYNGEE in the germline V gene. There are 16 residues in the CDR3. V shed 3 bases and J 4 bases; nucleotides not matched to a gene: 7. CDR3 nucleotides: TGTGCCAGCAGCGCGACAGGGCCAGGCGGGGCCAACGTCCTGACTTTC. It translates to CASSATGPGGANVLTF.

This clone was picked up one time. The chain links TRBV11-2 to TRBJ2-2, with 7 bases matching TRBD2. The CDR3 is 12 amino acids. From germline, CDR1 is SGHAT and CDR2 FQNNGV. After removal of 3 bases from V and 9 bases from J, the junction contained 1 base not matched to a gene. The DNA of the CDR3 is TGTGCCAGCAGCTTGGGAGGGAGGGAGCTGTTTTTT. This sequence encodes CASSLGGRELFF.

V usage is TRBV28 and J usage is TRBJ1-2; tentative D call: TRBD1 (6 bases). The V gene's germline CDR1 is MDHEN and CDR2 SYDVKM. CDR3 length: 13 amino acids. V shed 6 bases and J shed 8 bases, with 16 bases lying between them. In DNA, the CDR3 is TGTGCCAGCAGAGACGGGGGGGCGGGAGGCTACACCTTC. This codes for CASRDGGAGGYTF.

The chain links TRBV2 to TRBJ2-1, with 10 bases fitting TRBD2. V was clipped by 2 bases and J by 14 bases; unmatched bases: 6. The CDR3 is made up of 13 amino acids. Germline V gene sequence: CDR1 SNHLY, CDR2 FYNNEI. CDR3 nucleotides: TGTGCCAGCAGTGAATATGGAAGCGGGAGGGAGTTCTTC. Encoded protein: CASSEYGSGREFF.

This chain joins TRBV7-2 and TRBJ2-7; D call uncertain. Trimming cost V 4 bases and J 0 bases, with 13 bases left between them. This CDR3 comprises 15 residues. The germline CDR1 and CDR2 sequences are SGHTA and FQGNSA. The chain's CDR3 is CASSSPQTGSYEQYF. As DNA, the CDR3 is TGTGCCAGCAGCTCACCCCAGACGGGCTCCTACGAGCAGTACTTC.

The chain employs TRBV9 and TRBJ2-1; TRBD2 aligns across 15 bases. This CDR3 comprises 17 residues. CDR1 is SGDLS, CDR2 YYNGEE, per germline. J gave up 2 bases and V 2 bases, and 2 bases lay outside the gene matches. The CDR3 DNA follows: TGTGCCAGCAGCGTCCGGACTAGCGGGAGGGCCTACAATGAGCAGTTCTTC. Amino acid sequence: CASSVRTSGRAYNEQFF.

The V gene is TRBV5-6, the J gene TRBJ2-1; 15 nucleotides agree with TRBD2. V lost 6 bases and J lost 6; bases outside the gene matches: 4. The germline V gene has CDR1 SGHDT and CDR2 YYEEEE. This CDR3 has 15 residues. CDR3: CASTGLAGGPNEQFF. The CDR3 DNA is TGTGCCAGCACCGGACTAGCGGGAGGGCCCAATGAGCAGTTCTTC.

This chain links TRBV3-1 (or the pseudogene TRBV3-2) with TRBJ2-3; 7 positions agree with TRBD2. Germline CDR1 LGHDT, CDR2 YNNKEL (reference sequence). V was pared by 1 base and J by 8 bases, with 21 bases of the junction left unmatched. CDR3 length equals 19 residues. The CDR3 DNA reads as TGTGCCAGCAGCCAAGGTTCGGGAACCGGACTAGGCGGGCATGTTACGCAGTATTTT. The encoded protein is CASSQGSGTGLGGHVTQYF.

The gene calls are TRBV7-8 and TRBJ1-1; a possible D gene is TRBD1 (5 bases). Germline V gene lookup returns CDR1 SGHVS and CDR2 FQNEAQ. CDR3 size: 15 residues. V was pared by 1 base and J by 6 bases, with 15 bases between. CDR3 bases: TGTGCCAGCAGCTTAGGGTGGTCGGGGGTCGCTGAAGCTTTCTTT. This encodes CASSLGWSGVAEAFF.

This clone occurred once. This chain links TRBV5-1 with TRBJ2-7, with 7 bases matching TRBD1. CDR1 is SGHRS, CDR2 YFSETQ, per germline. The CDR3 sequence is 15 residues long. With V trimmed by 3 bases and J by 2 bases, 8 bases remained unmatched. The CDR3 loop reads CASSSGQTGTYEQYF. The CDR3 bases are TGCGCCAGCAGCTCGGGTCAGACAGGGACCTACGAGCAGTACTTC.

V is TRBV15 and J is TRBJ2-7; D possibly corresponds to TRBD2 (6 bases). The length of the CDR3 is 15 residues. CDR1 is LNHNV and CDR2 is YYDKDF in the germline V gene (reference sequence). V gave up 5 bases and J gave up 3 bases, with 17 bases separating them. DNA for the CDR3: TGTGCCACCAGCGAAGGGACTCACACCTACTACGAGCAGTACTTC. Residues: CATSEGTHTYYEQYF.

This clone was seen once. V and J are TRBV28 and TRBJ2-2; 8 bases are a match to TRBD1. The ends lost 6 bases at V and 4 bases at J; junction bases unmatched: 10. This CDR3 has 16 residues. Per the germline V gene, CDR1 is MDHEN and CDR2 is SYDVKM. The CDR3 reads CASSPLGRGLTGELFF. DNA of the CDR3: TGTGCCAGCAGCCCTCTGGGCAGGGGGCTCACCGGGGAGCTGTTTTTT.

This chain's CDR3 is CASSRVRSGTLGNTIYF. CDR3 nucleotide sequence: TGCGCCAGCAGCCGTGTAAGATCCGGGACTCTGGGAAACACCATATATTTT. J is TRBJ1-3 and V is TRBV4-3; tentative D call: TRBD1 (5 bases). The CDR3 loop spans 17 amino acids. The V end was cut by 4 bases, the J end by 4 bases, with 20 bases between. Germline V gene data show CDR1 as LGHNA and CDR2 as YSLEER.

The V gene is TRBV6-6, the J gene TRBJ2-7; 9 bases line up with TRBD2. Trimming removed 2 bases from V and 5 bases from J; junction bases left unmatched: 10. The CDR3 is made up of 16 amino acids. CDR1 and CDR2 from the germline V gene are MNHNY and SVGAGI (reference sequence). CDR3 residues: CASSYGLSGRLNEQYF. As DNA, the CDR3 is TGTGCCAGCAGTTACGGCCTTAGCGGGAGACTAAACGAGCAGTACTTC.

This clone has more than one count but fewer than ten. This chain uses TRBV18 with TRBJ2-7, with 9 bases aligning to TRBD2. Trimming cost V 3 bases and J 1 base; bases outside gene matches: 1. Germline V gives CDR1 KGHSH, CDR2 LQKENI. The CDR3 has 14 residues. The CDR3 sequence: CASSPSGSSYEQYF. The CDR3 coding sequence is TGTGCCAGCTCACCTAGCGGGAGTTCCTACGAGCAGTACTTC.

This rearrangement joins TRBV5-1 to TRBJ2-7; D unresolved. The germline gives CDR1 SGHRS, CDR2 YFSETQ. The CDR3 loop spans 14 amino acids. The ends were cut back, 4 bases at V and 3 bases at J, with 14 bases in the middle. This chain's CDR3 is CASSPTAKNYEQYF. CDR3 DNA: TGCGCCAGCAGCCCTACCGCCAAAAACTACGAGCAGTACTTC.

The rearrangement links TRBV5-5 to TRBJ2-6; 8 bases match TRBD1. V trimming: 0 bases; J trimming: 2 bases; junction bases outside the gene matches: 4. The CDR3 runs 17 residues. CDR1 and CDR2 from the germline V gene are SGHKS and YYEKEE (reference sequence). CDR3 bases: TGTGCCAGCAGCTTGGGGCAGGGGGCTCCTGGGGCCAACGTCCTGACTTTC. This translates into CASSLGQGAPGANVLTF.

This clone showed up just a few times. This sequence joins TRBV29-1 and TRBJ1-2; 9 positions agree with TRBD1. With V trimmed by 7 bases and J by 2 bases, 5 bases remained unmatched. Germline values: CDR1 SQVTM, CDR2 ANQGSEA. The CDR3 is made up of 13 amino acids. The CDR3 sequence is CSATGGVNYGYTF. DNA for the CDR3: TGCAGCGCCACAGGGGGCGTGAACTATGGCTACACCTTC.

The chain employs TRBV27 and TRBJ2-7; D is possibly TRBD2 (7 bases). The V gene lost 5 bases and the J gene lost 4 bases, with 24 bases spanning the gap. The CDR3 loop spans 17 amino acids. Germline V gene lookup returns CDR1 MNHEY and CDR2 SMNVEV (reference sequence). In DNA, the CDR3 is TGTGCCAGCAGTCGAGGGGGAGGGAGGGCCCACTTGTACGAGCAGTACTTC. Residues: CASSRGGGRAHLYEQYF.

The chain couples TRBV9 to TRBJ1-3, with TRBD1 matching 7 bases. This CDR3 has 16 amino acids. Germline V gene data show CDR1 as SGDLS and CDR2 as YYNGEE. The junction had 10 bases not matched to a gene; V was cut back by 4 bases and J by 3 bases. CDR3 nucleotide sequence: TGTGCCAGCAGCCCCACAGGGACAGTCTTTGGAAACACCATATATTTT. Its translation is CASSPTGTVFGNTIYF.

This chain joins TRBV6-4 and TRBJ2-5; maybe TRBD2 (6 bases). Germline CDR1 and CDR2: MRHNA and SNTAGT. Between the trimmed V and J ends, which lost 6 bases and 0 bases, there was a span of 11 bases. The CDR3 is made up of 14 amino acids. CDR3 sequence: CASSGSLHQETQYF. The CDR3 DNA follows: TGTGCCAGCAGCGGGAGCCTACACCAAGAGACCCAGTACTTC.

The chain employs TRBV15 and TRBJ2-3, with D possibly matching TRBD2 (6 bases). The germline V gene encodes CDR1 LNHNV and CDR2 YYDKDF (reference sequence). CDR3 length: 18 amino acids. Trimming shortened V by 1 base and J by 0 bases, and 17 bases separated the two germline ends. In DNA, the CDR3 is TGTGCCACCAGCAGAGGCCTCACGGGGGACCCAAGCACAGATACGCAGTATTTT. It yields the protein CATSRGLTGDPSTDTQYF.